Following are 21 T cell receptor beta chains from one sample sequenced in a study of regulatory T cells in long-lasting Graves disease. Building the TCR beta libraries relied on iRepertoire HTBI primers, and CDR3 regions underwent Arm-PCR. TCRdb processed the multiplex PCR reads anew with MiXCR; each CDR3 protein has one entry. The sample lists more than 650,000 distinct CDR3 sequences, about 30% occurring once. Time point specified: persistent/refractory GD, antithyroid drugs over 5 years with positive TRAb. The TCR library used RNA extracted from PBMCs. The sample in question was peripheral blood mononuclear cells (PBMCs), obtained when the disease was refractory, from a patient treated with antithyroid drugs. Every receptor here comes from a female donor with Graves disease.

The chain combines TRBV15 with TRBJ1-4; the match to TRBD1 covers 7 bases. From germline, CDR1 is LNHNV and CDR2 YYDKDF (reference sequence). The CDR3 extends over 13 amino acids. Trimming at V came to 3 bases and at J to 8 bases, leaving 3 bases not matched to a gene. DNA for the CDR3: TGTGCCACCAGCAGGACAGGGCACGAAAAACTGTTTTTT. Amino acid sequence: CATSRTGHEKLFF.

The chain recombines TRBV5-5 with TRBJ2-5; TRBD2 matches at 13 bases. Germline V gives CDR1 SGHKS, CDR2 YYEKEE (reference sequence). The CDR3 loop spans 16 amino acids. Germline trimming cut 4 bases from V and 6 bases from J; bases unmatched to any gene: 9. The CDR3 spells CASSTGLAGARQTQYF. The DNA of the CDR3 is TGTGCCAGCAGCACCGGACTAGCGGGAGCTAGGCAGACCCAGTACTTC.

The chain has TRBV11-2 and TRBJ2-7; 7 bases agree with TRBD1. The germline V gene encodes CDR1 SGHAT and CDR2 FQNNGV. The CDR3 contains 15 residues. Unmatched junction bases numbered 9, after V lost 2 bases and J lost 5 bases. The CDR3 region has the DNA TGTGCCAGCAGCTTATTACAGGGGATCGTCCACGAGCAGTACTTC. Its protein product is CASSLLQGIVHEQYF.

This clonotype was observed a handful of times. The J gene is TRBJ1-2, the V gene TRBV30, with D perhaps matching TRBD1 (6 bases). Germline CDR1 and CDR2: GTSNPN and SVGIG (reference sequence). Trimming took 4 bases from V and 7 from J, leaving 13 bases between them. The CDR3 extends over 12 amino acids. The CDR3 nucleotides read TGTGCCTGGAACTCGGACAGTGGTGGCTACACCTTC. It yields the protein CAWNSDSGGYTF. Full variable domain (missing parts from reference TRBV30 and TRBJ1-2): SQTIHQWPATLVQPVGSPLSLECTVEGTSNPNLYWYRQAAGRGLQLLFYSVGIGQISSEVPQNLSASRPQDRQFILSSKKLLLSDSGFYLCAWNSDSGGYTFGSGTRLTVV.

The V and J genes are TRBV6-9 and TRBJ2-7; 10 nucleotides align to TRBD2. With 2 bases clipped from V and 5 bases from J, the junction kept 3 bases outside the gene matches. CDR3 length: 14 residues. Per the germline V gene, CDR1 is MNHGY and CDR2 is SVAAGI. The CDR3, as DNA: TGTGCCAGCAGTTATCTAGCGGGAGTCCACGAGCAGTACTTC. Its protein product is CASSYLAGVHEQYF.

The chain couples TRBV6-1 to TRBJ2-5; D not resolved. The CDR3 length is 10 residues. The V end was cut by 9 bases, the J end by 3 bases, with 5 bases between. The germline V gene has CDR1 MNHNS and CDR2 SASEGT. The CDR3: CASYEETQYF. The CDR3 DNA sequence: TGTGCCAGTTATGAAGAGACCCAGTACTTC.

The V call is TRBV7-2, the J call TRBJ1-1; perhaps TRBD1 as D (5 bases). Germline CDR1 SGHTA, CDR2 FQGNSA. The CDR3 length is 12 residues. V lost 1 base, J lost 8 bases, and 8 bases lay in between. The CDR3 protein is CASSLGTIEAFF. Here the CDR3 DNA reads TGTGCCAGCAGCTTAGGGACAATAGAAGCTTTCTTT.

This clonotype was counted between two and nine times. The CDR3 is CASSRGVGDQPQHF. The CDR3 DNA reads as TGTGCCAGCAGCAGGGGGGTTGGGGATCAGCCCCAGCATTTT. The V and J genes are TRBV12-3 or TRBV12-4 and TRBJ1-5; 7 bases are shared with TRBD1. V was pared by 6 bases and J by 5 bases, with 7 bases of the junction left unmatched. The CDR3 runs to 14 residues.

The DNA for the CDR3 is TGTGCCACCAGCAGAGATTTGGGGGGCGTTTCCAAAAACATTCAGTACTTC. This translates into CATSRDLGGVSKNIQYF. J is TRBJ2-4 and V is TRBV15, with D perhaps assigned TRBD1 or TRBD2 (6 bases each). Per the germline V gene, CDR1 is LNHNV and CDR2 is YYDKDF (reference sequence). There are 17 residues in the CDR3. With 0 bases removed from V and 2 bases from J, the gap between germline ends came to 14 bases.

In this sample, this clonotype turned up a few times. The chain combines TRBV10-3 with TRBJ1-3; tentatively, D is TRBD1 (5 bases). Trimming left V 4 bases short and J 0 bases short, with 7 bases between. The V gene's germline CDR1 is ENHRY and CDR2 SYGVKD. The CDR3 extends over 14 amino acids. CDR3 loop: CAISVGGSGNTIYF. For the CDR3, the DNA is TGTGCCATCAGTGTGGGGGGCTCTGGAAACACCATATATTTT.

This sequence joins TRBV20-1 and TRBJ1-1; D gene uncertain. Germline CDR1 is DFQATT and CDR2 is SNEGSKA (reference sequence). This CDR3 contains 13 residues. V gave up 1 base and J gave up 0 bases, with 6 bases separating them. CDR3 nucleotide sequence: TGCAGTGCTAGAGCGGGGTTGAACACTGAAGCTTTCTTT. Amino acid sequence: CSARAGLNTEAFF.

This chain's CDR3 is CASSPRQGYNQPQHF. CDR3 nucleotides: TGTGCCAGCAGTCCTAGACAGGGGTACAATCAGCCCCAGCATTTT. The chain combines TRBV6-2 or TRBV6-3 with TRBJ1-5; TRBD1 matches 8 bases. Germline V gives CDR1 MNHEY, CDR2 SVGEGT. CDR3 size: 15 residues. Unmatched junction bases numbered 6, after V lost 5 bases and J lost 3 bases.

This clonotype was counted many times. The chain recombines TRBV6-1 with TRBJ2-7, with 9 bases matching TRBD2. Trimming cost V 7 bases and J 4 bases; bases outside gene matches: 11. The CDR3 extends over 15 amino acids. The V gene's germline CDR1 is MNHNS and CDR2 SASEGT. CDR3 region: CASTSTAGGLYEQYF. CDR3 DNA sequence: TGTGCCAGCACCTCCACAGCGGGAGGTTTATACGAGCAGTACTTC.

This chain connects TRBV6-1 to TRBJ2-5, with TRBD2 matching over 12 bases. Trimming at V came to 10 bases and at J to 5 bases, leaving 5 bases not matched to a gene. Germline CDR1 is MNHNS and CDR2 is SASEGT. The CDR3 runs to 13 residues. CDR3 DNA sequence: TGTGCCACACTAGCGGGAGGCTGGGAGACCCAGTACTTC. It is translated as CATLAGGWETQYF.

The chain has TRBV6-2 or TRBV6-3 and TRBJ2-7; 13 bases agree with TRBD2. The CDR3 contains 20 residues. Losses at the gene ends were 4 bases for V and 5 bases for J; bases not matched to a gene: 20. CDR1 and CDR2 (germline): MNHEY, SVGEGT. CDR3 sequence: CASSLTGTSGTVELFNEQYF. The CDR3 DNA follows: TGTGCCAGCAGTTTAACAGGGACTAGCGGGACGGTAGAGCTGTTCAACGAGCAGTACTTC.

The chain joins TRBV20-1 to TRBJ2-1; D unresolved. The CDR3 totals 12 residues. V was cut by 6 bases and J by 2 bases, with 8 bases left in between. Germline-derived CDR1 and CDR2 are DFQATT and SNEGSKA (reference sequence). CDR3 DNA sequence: TGCAGTGCAACCCCCGCCTACAATGAGCAGTTCTTC. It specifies CSATPAYNEQFF.

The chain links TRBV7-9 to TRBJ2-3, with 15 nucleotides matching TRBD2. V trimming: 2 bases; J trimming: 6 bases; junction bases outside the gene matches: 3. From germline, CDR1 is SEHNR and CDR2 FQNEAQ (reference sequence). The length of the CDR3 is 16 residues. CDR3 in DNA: TGTGCCAGCAGCTTACGAGGGACTAGCGGGGGGGATACGCAGTATTTT. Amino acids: CASSLRGTSGGDTQYF.

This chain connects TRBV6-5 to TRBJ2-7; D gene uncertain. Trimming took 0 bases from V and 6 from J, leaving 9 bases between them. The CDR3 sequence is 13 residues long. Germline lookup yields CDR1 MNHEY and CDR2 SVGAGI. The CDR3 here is CASSYSIFGEQYF. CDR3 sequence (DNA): TGTGCCAGCAGTTACTCGATTTTCGGCGAGCAGTACTTC.

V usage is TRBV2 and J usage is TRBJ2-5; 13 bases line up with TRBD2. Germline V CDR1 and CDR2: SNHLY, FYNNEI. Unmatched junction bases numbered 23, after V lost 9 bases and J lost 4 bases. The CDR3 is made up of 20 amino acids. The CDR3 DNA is TGTGCCAGTACTTGGTTTCCGGGAGGACTAGCGGGAGAAGGGGCAGAGACCCAGTACTTC. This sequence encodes CASTWFPGGLAGEGAETQYF. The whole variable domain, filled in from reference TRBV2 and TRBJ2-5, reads EPEVTQTPSHQVTQMGQEVILRCVPISNHLYFYWYRQILGQKVEFLVSFYNNEISEKSEIFDDQFSVERPDGSNFTLKIRSTKLEDSAMYFCASTWFPGGLAGEGAETQYFGPGTRLLVL.

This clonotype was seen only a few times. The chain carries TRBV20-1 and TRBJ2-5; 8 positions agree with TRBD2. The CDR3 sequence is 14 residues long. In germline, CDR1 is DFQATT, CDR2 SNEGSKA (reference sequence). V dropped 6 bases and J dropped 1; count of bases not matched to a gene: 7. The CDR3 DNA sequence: TGCAGTGCGACGAGTAGCGGGATCCAAGAGACCCAGTACTTC. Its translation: CSATSSGIQETQYF.

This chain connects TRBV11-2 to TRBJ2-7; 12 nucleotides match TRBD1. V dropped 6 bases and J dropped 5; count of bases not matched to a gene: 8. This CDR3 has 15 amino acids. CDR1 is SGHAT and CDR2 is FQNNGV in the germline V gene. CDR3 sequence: CASRVPGTGGNEQYF. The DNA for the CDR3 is TGTGCCAGCAGGGTTCCCGGGACAGGGGGCAACGAGCAGTACTTC.